Reported below is one TCR beta chain. Authors' processing steps: The assay estimated nucleated cells by amplifying reference gene primers. Sequencing was performed with immunoSEQ multiplex PCR; in TCRdb, only in-frame clones are kept and a portion is missing. V, J and clone size were drawn from that table, and D and trimming were deduced from the DNA. The table shows some 250,000 clones, with approximately 84% occurring only once. Germline CDR1 and CDR2: MDHEN and SYDVKM. The CDR3 spans 14 residues. The J segment lost 2 bases and the V segment lost 6 bases, leaving 6 bases of the junction unmatched. This specimen belongs to a study of blood T cell repertoires in COVID-19. Turning to the study itself: The samples span acute and convalescent COVID-19 from the United States, Italy and Spain. Nucleic acid was either cDNA or gDNA, and it came from T cells, B-cell-depleted T cells, or PBMCs.

Sequencing was performed on peripheral blood. The clonotype originates from a man aged 50 to 60 with active or convalescent COVID-19. The chain is built from TRBV28 and TRBJ1-2, with TRBD1 matching over 7 bases. CDR3 bases: TGTGCCAGCAGAAAACAGGGGCGAAACTATGGCTACACCTTC. Protein sequence: CASRKQGRNYGYTF.